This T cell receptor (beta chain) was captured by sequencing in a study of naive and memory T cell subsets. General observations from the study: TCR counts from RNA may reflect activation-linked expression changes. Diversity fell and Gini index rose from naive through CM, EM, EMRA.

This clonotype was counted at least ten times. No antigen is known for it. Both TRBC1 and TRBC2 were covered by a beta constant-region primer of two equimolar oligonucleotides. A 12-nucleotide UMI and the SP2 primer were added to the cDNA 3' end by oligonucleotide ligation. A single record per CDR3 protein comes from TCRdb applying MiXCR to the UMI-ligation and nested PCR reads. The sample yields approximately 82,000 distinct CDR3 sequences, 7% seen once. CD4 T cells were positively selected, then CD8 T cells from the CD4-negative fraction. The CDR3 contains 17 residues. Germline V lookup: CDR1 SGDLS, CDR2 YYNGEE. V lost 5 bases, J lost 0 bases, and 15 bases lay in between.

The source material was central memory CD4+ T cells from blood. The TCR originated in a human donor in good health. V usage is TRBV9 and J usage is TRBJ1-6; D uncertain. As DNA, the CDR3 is TGTGCCAGCAGTGACCCAAATAAGGGCTCCTATAATTCACCCCTCCACTTT. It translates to CASSDPNKGSYNSPLHF.